This entry is about one T cell receptor (beta chain). Its target is unknown. PCR primers comprised 60 Vbeta and 13 Jbeta primers. Some clones are missing from TCRdb's copy, which holds only in-frame ones; the method was immunoSEQ multiplex PCR. Here the sample table reports around 53,000 clones. This sample was taken from a study of cytomegalovirus exposure and HLA in healthy donors. Study-wide points: The classifier reportedly diagnosed cytomegalovirus status with high specificity and sensitivity.

V lost 4 bases, J lost 4 bases, and 2 bases stayed unmatched. Germline lookup yields CDR1 MRHNA and CDR2 SNTAGT. The CDR3 length is 14 residues. J is TRBJ1-1 and V is TRBV6-4; TRBD1 aligns across 11 bases. This receptor was identified in a young man in good health and CMV-seropositive. The sample comprised PBMCs. The CDR3 reads CASSAGTGGTEAFF. CDR3 nucleotides: TGTGCCAGCAGTGCCGGGACAGGGGGCACTGAAGCTTTCTTT.